This TCR beta chain stems from a study of blood T cell repertoires in COVID-19. Study-wide context: Acute and convalescent COVID-19 samples came from the United States, Italy and Spain.

TCRdb keeps only in-frame clones here, not all; method: immunoSEQ multiplex PCR. The table shows 75,000 to 95,000 clones, with about 80% occurring only once. The germline V and J ends were trimmed by 8 bases and 4 bases, with 20 bases remaining between them. The germline gives CDR1 MNHEY, CDR2 SMNVEV (reference sequence). This CDR3 has 15 amino acids. Sequenced material: peripheral blood. V is TRBV27 and J is TRBJ1-1; a possible D gene is TRBD1 (6 bases). The receptor's source is a woman in her forties with active or convalescent COVID-19. CDR3 DNA: TGTGCCAGCGGGGTGGGGGGGCGCGAGGGCACTGAAGCTTTCTTT. As protein: CASGVGGREGTEAFF.